This T cell receptor beta chain was captured in a study of shared clonotypes between healthy human individuals. At the deep level, the assay was run. Study processing details: Filtering differed because ImmunoSEQ produced junction-only sequences that carried no quality scores. The data were produced by immunoSEQ multiplex PCR, yet TCRdb's version contains in-frame clones alone and is incomplete. The DNA gave D and trimming, while V, J and clone size come from that table. The sample consists of 550,000 to 800,000 clones, about 74% of them appearing once. The CDR3 is 19 residues long. The V and J ends lost 6 bases and 1 base, in that order; junction bases with no gene match: 16. Looked up from germline, CDR1 is MNHEY and CDR2 is SMNVEV (reference sequence).

Sequenced material: memory CD4+ T cells sorted from blood. Subset denoted: CD45RA-negative fraction. This chain uses TRBV27 with TRBJ2-1, with TRBD2 matching 9 bases. The sequence derives from a woman aged 25 to 45 in good health. CDR3 DNA sequence: TGTGCCAGCAGGGCTTCTCTAGCGGGAATGGCGGGGTCCTACAATGAGCAGTTCTTC. This gives the protein CASRASLAGMAGSYNEQFF.